What follows describes a single TCR beta chain. Its antigen remains unknown. Germline and junction disagree at one end, which may indicate a read error. This sample is drawn from a study of T cell responses to AZD1222 COVID-19 vaccine. Study observations and caveats: Spike-specific TCR breadth and depth were elevated following two AZD1222 doses. Most donors were white British and more were female, and clonal diversity was possibly underestimated.

Germline V gene sequence: CDR1 SGHAT, CDR2 FQNNGV. This CDR3 is built from 15 residues. The repertoire was sequenced with immunoSEQ multiplex PCR; TCRdb's copy has only in-frame clones and lacks some. The sample has over 85,000 clones; around 89% are singletons. V gene TRBV11-2 combines with J gene TRBJ2-5; 10 nucleotides agree with TRBD1. Sequencing used peripheral blood, obtained on day 0 of AZD1222 vaccination. The sequence derives from an adult in good health. CDR3 loop: CASTLNRDRGETQYF. CDR3 coding DNA: TGTGCCAGCACCTTAAACCGGGACAGGGGTGAGACCCAGTACTTC.